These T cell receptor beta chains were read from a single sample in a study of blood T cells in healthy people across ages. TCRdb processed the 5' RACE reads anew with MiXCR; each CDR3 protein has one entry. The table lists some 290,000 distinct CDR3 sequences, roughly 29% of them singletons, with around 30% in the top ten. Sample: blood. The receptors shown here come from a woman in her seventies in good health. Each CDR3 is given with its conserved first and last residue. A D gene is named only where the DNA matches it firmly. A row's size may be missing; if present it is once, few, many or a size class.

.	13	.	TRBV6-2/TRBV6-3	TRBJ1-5	TGTGCCAGCAGTTTCAACCAGGGATTGCCCCAGCATTTT	CASSFNQGLPQHF
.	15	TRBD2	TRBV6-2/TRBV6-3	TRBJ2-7	TGTGCCAGCAGGAGACTAGCGGGGGATCCCTACGAGCAGTACTTC	CASRRLAGDPYEQYF
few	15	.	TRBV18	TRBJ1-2	TGTGCCAGCTCCCGGGATGCAGGGGCCTCCTATGGCTACACCTTC	CASSRDAGASYGYTF
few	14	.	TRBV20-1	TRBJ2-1	TGCAGTGCTACGGCCCCGCGGCTTTCCAATGAGCAGTTCTTC	CSATAPRLSNEQFF
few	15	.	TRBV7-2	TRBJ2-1	TGTGCCAGCAGTCCGGCTAGAGGCTCCTACAATGAGCAGTTCTTC	CASSPARGSYNEQFF
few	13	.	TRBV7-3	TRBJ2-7	TGTGCCAGCAGCTCCGGACCACTCTACGAGCAGTACTTC	CASSSGPLYEQYF
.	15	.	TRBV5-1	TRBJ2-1	TGCGCCAGCAGCTTAACAGGGAGTCCCTACAATGAGCAGTTCTTC	CASSLTGSPYNEQFF
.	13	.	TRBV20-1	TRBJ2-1	TGCAGTGCTAGATCCCCGCAGGGGTATGAGCAGTTCTTC	CSARSPQGYEQFF
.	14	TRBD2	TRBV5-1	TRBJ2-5	TGCGCCAGCACCCCTGGTGGACTAGCTAATGAGCAGTACTTC	CASTPGGLANEQYF
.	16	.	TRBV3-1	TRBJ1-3	TGTGCCAGCAGCCAAGGGGGACAAATCTCTGGAAACACCATATATTTT	CASSQGGQISGNTIYF
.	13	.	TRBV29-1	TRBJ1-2	TGCAGCGTTGACAAAACAGGGAACTATGGCTACACCTTC	CSVDKTGNYGYTF
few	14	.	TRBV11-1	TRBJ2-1	TGTGCCAGCAGCTTAGATGGGCCGGGGGTTGAGCAGTTCTTC	CASSLDGPGVEQFF
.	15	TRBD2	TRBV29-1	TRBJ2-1	TGCAGCGCGGACCAGACTAGCGGGCGATACAATGAGCAGTTCTTC	CSADQTSGRYNEQFF
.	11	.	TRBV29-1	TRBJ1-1	TGCAGCGTCCAGGATAGGTCTGAAGCTTTCTTT	CSVQDRSEAFF
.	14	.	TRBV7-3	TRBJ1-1	TGTGCCAGCAGCTTAAGCCAGGGGTCTACTGAAGCTTTCTTT	CASSLSQGSTEAFF
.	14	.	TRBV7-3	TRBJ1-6	TGTGCCAGCAGCTTAACAGGGCTCGAATCACCCCTCCACTTT	CASSLTGLESPLHF
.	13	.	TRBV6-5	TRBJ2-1	TGTGCCAGCAGTTCCCGGAGGGGGTTTGAGCAGTTCTTC	CASSSRRGFEQFF
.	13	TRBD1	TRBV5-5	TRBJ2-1	TGCGCCAGCAGCCAACAGGGGGCATATGAGCAGTTCTTC	CASSQQGAYEQFF
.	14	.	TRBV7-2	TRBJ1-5	TGTGCCAGCAGCTTAGCGGCCACGAATCAGCCCCAGCATTTT	CASSLAATNQPQHF
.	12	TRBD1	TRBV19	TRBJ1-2	TGTGCCAGCGGAGGGACAGCATATGGCTACACCTTC	CASGGTAYGYTF
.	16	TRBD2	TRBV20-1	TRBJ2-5	TGCAGTGCTAACCGACTAGCGGGGTTCCTCGGGGAGACCCAGTACTTC	CSANRLAGFLGETQYF
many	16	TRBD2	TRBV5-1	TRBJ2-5	TGCGCCAGCAGTCCGAGATCCGGGACTAGCGAAGAGACCCAGTACTTC	CASSPRSGTSEETQYF
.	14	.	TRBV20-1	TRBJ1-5	TGCAGTGCTAGACCGGAGGGTTATGAGGGGCCCCAGCATTTT	CSARPEGYEGPQHF
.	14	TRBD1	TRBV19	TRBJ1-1	TGTGCCAGTGCGGGACAGGGATCGAACACTGAAGCTTTCTTT	CASAGQGSNTEAFF
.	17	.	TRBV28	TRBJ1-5	TGTGCCAGCAGTTTATTACAGGGACAAAATAGCAATCAGCCCCAGCATTTT	CASSLLQGQNSNQPQHF
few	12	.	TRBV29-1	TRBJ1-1	TGCAGCGTTAGACCAGTAAACACTGAAGCTTTCTTT	CSVRPVNTEAFF
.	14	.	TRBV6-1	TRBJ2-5	TGTGCCAGCACCAGACAGTCGACGGAGGGGACCCAGTACTTC	CASTRQSTEGTQYF
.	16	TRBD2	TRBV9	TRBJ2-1	TGTGCCAGCAGCGTAGGGGTGTCTAGCGGCGCCAATGAGCAGTTCTTC	CASSVGVSSGANEQFF
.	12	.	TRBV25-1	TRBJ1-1	TGTGCCAGCAGGCTAGGGAACACTGAAGCTTTCTTT	CASRLGNTEAFF
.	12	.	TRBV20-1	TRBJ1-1	TGCAGTGCTAGCGGCGTGAACACTGAAGCTTTCTTT	CSASGVNTEAFF
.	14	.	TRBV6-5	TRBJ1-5	TGTGCCAGCAGTTACTTTGGAAGGGATCAGCCTCAGCATTTT	CASSYFGRDQPQHF
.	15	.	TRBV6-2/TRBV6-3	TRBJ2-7	TGTGCCAGCAGTTTCACGCCGGGACAAGTTGACGAGGTGGACTTC	CASSFTPGQVDEVDF
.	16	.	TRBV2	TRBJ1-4	TGTGCCAGCAGTGAAAGGGGCAAGGGAATTAATGAAGAACTGTTTTTT	CASSERGKGINEELFF
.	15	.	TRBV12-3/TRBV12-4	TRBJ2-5	TGTGCCAGCAGTTTATTGCGAGGGTCCCAAGAGACCCAGTACTTC	CASSLLRGSQETQYF
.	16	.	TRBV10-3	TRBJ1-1	TGTGCCATCAGGAATACCCAATCCCGGGCCGAAGTGGAAGCTTTCTTT	CAIRNTQSRAEVEAFF
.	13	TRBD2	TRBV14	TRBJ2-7	TGTGCCAGCAGCCACGGGGGGTCCTACGAGCAGTACTTC	CASSHGGSYEQYF
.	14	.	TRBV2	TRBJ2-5	TGTGCCAGCAGGGAGGGACTGATCCAAGAGACCCAGTACTTC	CASREGLIQETQYF
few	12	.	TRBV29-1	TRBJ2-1	TGCAGCGTATCTAGGGGGGAGCGTGAGCAGTTCTTC	CSVSRGEREQFF
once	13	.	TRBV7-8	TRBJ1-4	TGTGCCAGCAGCTTAGCAGCGAATGAAAAACTGTTTTTT	CASSLAANEKLFF
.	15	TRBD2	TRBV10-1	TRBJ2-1	TGCGCCAGCAGTGAGCAACCGGGACTAGCGAGTGAGCAGTTCTTC	CASSEQPGLASEQFF
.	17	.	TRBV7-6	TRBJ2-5	TGTGCCAGCAGCCATAAATCCGGACTAAGCCAACAGGAGACCCAGTACTTC	CASSHKSGLSQQETQYF
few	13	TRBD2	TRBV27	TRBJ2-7	TGTGCCAGCAGGCAGACTAGCGCCTACGAGCAGTACTTC	CASRQTSAYEQYF
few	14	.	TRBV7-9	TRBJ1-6	TGTGCCAGCAGCAACCCTGGGGTCGACTCACCCCTCCACTTT	CASSNPGVDSPLHF
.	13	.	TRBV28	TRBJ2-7	TGTGCCAGCAGTTTAATAGGGCGCTACGAGCAGTACTTC	CASSLIGRYEQYF